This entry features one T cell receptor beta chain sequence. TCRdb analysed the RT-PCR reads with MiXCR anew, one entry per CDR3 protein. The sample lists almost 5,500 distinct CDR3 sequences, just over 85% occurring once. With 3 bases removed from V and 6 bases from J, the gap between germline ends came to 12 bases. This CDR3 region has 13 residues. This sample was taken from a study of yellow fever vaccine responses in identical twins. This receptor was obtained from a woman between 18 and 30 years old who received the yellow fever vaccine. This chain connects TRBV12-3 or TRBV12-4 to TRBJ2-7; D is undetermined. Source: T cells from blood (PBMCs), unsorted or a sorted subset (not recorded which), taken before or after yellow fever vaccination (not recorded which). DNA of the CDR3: TGTGCCAGCAGTTTCTACTTATCGGGCGAGCAGTACTTC. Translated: CASSFYLSGEQYF.